The next 18 T cell receptor beta chains were all read from a single sample in a study of molecular identifiers for immune sequencing clone quantification. TCRdb analysed the PCR reads with MiXCR anew, one entry per CDR3 protein. The table records some 320,000 distinct CDR3 sequences, about a fifth of them present only once. Sequenced input: naive CD8+ T cells from blood, with Jurkat cell RNA spiked in. Stated subset: FACS-sorted CD8+CD4-CCR7+CD45RA+ naive T cells. The receptor source for this set is a human donor in good health. Some libraries in this study had Jurkat cell RNA spiked in.

This clonotype has ten or more counts. V and J are TRBV4-2 and TRBJ2-7; no firm D call. Germline lookup yields CDR1 LGHNA and CDR2 YNFKEQ. The CDR3 runs 15 residues. V was pared by 4 bases and J by 2 bases, with 15 bases between. CDR3 sequence (DNA): TGTGCCAGCAGCCCGTGGTCAGGTGCCCCCTACGAGCAGTACTTC. Residues: CASSPWSGAPYEQYF.

About this clonotype itself: This sequence may be a read error, since a much larger clone differs from it by one base. CDR3 nucleotide sequence: TGTGCCTGCATCACGGGCGCCTACGAGCAGTACTTC. It codes for CACITGAYEQYF. The chain couples TRBV6-5 to TRBJ2-7, with no clear D. The CDR3 consists of 12 residues. V was cut by 11 bases and J by 2 bases, with 13 bases left in between. Germline V gene data show CDR1 as MNHEY and CDR2 as SVGAGI.

This clonotype has a count of ten or more. The chain recombines TRBV12-5 with TRBJ2-4; D is unresolved. In germline, CDR1 is LGHNT, CDR2 FRNRAP. With 6 bases removed from V and 4 bases from J, the gap between germline ends came to 13 bases. This CDR3 has 14 amino acids. The CDR3 reads CASGSYPIKNIQYF. For the CDR3, the DNA is TGTGCTAGTGGCTCCTACCCTATTAAAAACATTCAGTACTTC.

The table lists this clonotype with many counts. This rearrangement joins TRBV5-1 to TRBJ2-5; D perhaps matches TRBD1 (6 bases). The V gene lost 5 bases and the J gene lost 5 bases, with 16 bases spanning the gap. CDR1 is SGHRS and CDR2 is YFSETQ in the germline V gene. The CDR3 has 14 amino acids. The CDR3 DNA reads as TGCGCCAGCAGTCTTTTACAGGGTAGCGAGACCCAGTACTTC. Translation gives CASSLLQGSETQYF.

This clonotype was seen many times. The chain links TRBV4-2 to TRBJ2-3, with D tentatively TRBD2 (5 bases). V gave up 4 bases and J gave up 7 bases, with 18 bases separating them. The CDR3 loop spans 15 amino acids. Germline V gene data show CDR1 as LGHNA and CDR2 as YNFKEQ. The CDR3 coding sequence is TGTGCCAGCAGCCCGAACGAGGGCCCTCCTTATACGCAGTATTTT. Protein sequence: CASSPNEGPPYTQYF.

In regard to this clonotype: A much more abundant neighbour one base away suggests this may be a read error. The gene calls are TRBV13 and TRBJ1-4; maybe TRBD1 (5 bases). Germline loops: CDR1 PRHDT, CDR2 FYEKMQ (reference sequence). The CDR3 has 15 residues. Here the CDR3 DNA reads TGTGCCAGCAGCTTAAGCGGCGGGGGTCACGAAAAACCGTTTTTT. Residues: CASSLSGGGHEKPFF.

This clonotype was detected ten times or more. The rearrangement uses TRBV27 and TRBJ2-7; D may match TRBD1 or TRBD2 (5 bases each). The ends were cut back, 2 bases at V and 4 bases at J, with 9 bases in the middle. Germline-derived CDR1 and CDR2 are MNHEY and SMNVEV (reference sequence). This CDR3 contains 13 residues. In DNA form, the CDR3 reads TGTGCCAGCAGTTTAATCGAGGGGTACGAGCAGTACTTC. Translated: CASSLIEGYEQYF.

This clonotype was seen more than once but under ten times. The chain combines TRBV24-1 with TRBJ2-1; D may be TRBD1 or TRBD2 (5 bases each). The CDR3 totals 14 residues. The ends were cut back, 1 base at V and 9 bases at J, with 12 bases in the middle. Germline V gene lookup returns CDR1 KGHDR and CDR2 SFDVKD. The CDR3 region is CATSDLTGRGEQFF. The CDR3 bases are TGTGCCACCAGTGATTTAACAGGACGGGGTGAGCAGTTCTTC.

In this sample, this clonotype turned up a few times. This rearrangement joins TRBV27 to TRBJ2-7; D perhaps matches TRBD2 (6 bases). The CDR3 runs to 15 residues. The germline CDR1 and CDR2 sequences are MNHEY and SMNVEV (reference sequence). V was pared by 3 bases and J by 2 bases, with 14 bases between. CDR3 DNA sequence: TGTGCCAGCAGTTTTTCGGGGGTCTTAGCCTACGAGCAGTACTTC. Its translation: CASSFSGVLAYEQYF.

In this sample, this clonotype turned up many times. The rearrangement links TRBV29-1 to TRBJ2-1; 10 positions agree with TRBD2. Germline lookup yields CDR1 SQVTM and CDR2 ANQGSEA. Trimming took 6 bases from V and 10 from J; bases not matched to a gene: 12. CDR3 size: 14 residues. The CDR3 loop reads CSVDSGGHWREQFF. The CDR3 DNA follows: TGCAGCGTGGATAGCGGGGGGCATTGGAGGGAGCAGTTCTTC.

In regard to this clonotype: A much larger clone is a single base away; this may be a read error. This chain connects TRBV12-3 or TRBV12-4 to TRBJ2-5; the D is unclear. The CDR3 runs to 12 residues. Trimming stripped 8 bases from V and 2 bases from J, with 9 bases between. The CDR3 sequence is CASGRPQETQYF. The DNA for the CDR3 is TGTGCCAGCGGGCGGCCTCAAGAGACCCAGTACTTC.

Note on this clonotype: An end of the junction does not agree with germline; a read error may underlie this. The CDR3 sequence: CASSLATGPYNGQFF. The CDR3 nucleotides read TGTGCCAGCAGCTTAGCGACTGGGCCCTACAATGGGCAGTTCTTC. The genes are TRBV11-2 and TRBJ2-1; D ambiguous. The CDR3 has 15 residues. Germline CDR1 is SGHAT and CDR2 is FQNNGV.

The J gene is TRBJ1-1, the V gene TRBV11-2; D is ambiguous. The CDR3 has 14 residues. Germline-derived CDR1 and CDR2 are SGHAT and FQNNGV. V gave up 5 bases and J gave up 3 bases, with 13 bases separating them. The CDR3 region is CASSPPPGYTEAFF. CDR3 bases: TGTGCCAGCAGCCCACCCCCCGGGTACACTGAAGCTTTCTTT. The whole variable domain, remainder taken from reference TRBV11-2 and TRBJ1-1, is EAGVAQSPRYKIIEKRQSVAFWCNPISGHATLYWYQQILGQGPKLLIQFQNNGVVDDSQLPKDRFSAERLKGVDSTLKIQPAKLEDSAVYLCASSPPPGYTEAFFGQGTRLTVV.

At least ten counts were recorded for this clonotype. The genes are TRBV3-1 and TRBJ2-2, with D unresolved. The V end lost 1 base, the J end lost 5 bases, and 8 bases lay between the germline ends. Germline values: CDR1 LGHDT, CDR2 YNNKEL (reference sequence). CDR3 length: 14 residues. CDR3: CASSQVGETGELFF. The CDR3 coding sequence is TGTGCCAGCAGCCAAGTAGGAGAGACCGGGGAGCTGTTTTTT.

For this clonotype: With a much larger clone just one base away, this may be a read error. The conserved final phenylalanine or tryptophan is absent from the CDR3, which likely points to a read error. CDR3 in DNA: TGCAGTGCTAGAAGACTAGCGGGGGGATACGAGCAGTACCTC. The encoded protein is CSARRLAGGYEQYL. V usage is TRBV20-1 and J usage is TRBJ2-7, with 13 bases fitting TRBD2. Germline V gives CDR1 DFQATT, CDR2 SNEGSKA (reference sequence). The CDR3 runs 14 residues. V shed 2 bases and J 4 bases; nucleotides not matched to a gene: 2.

In regard to this clonotype: A much more abundant neighbour one base away suggests this may be a read error. This CDR3 is missing its conserved last phenylalanine or tryptophan, likely due to a read error. The gene calls are TRBV28 and TRBJ2-3, with 7 bases lining up with TRBD1. Per germline, CDR1 MDHEN and CDR2 SYDVKM. There are 15 residues in the CDR3. Losses at the gene ends were 6 bases for V and 2 bases for J; bases not matched to a gene: 8. CDR3 protein: CASRPPGQNTDTQYL. The DNA of the CDR3 is TGTGCCAGCAGGCCCCCGGGACAGAACACAGATACGCAGTATCTT.

On this clonotype: This may be a read error: a much more frequent sequence differs by one nucleotide. The rearrangement uses TRBV5-4 and TRBJ2-7, with D perhaps given as TRBD1 or TRBD2 (5 bases each). The germline V gene has CDR1 SGHNT and CDR2 YYREEE (reference sequence). The CDR3 runs 17 residues. The CDR3 sequence is CASSLVGLAGSSYEQHF. The CDR3 nucleotides are TGTGCCAGCAGCTTGGTGGGGCTAGCTGGGAGCTCCTACGAGCAGCACTTC.

Comment on this clonotype: One end of the junction does not line up with germline, which may come from a read error. This chain links TRBV12-3 or TRBV12-4 with TRBJ2-2, with TRBD2 identical over 9 bases. The CDR3 sequence is 15 residues long. The CDR3 loop is CASSRPSGEAGELVF. The CDR3 DNA is TGTGCCAGCAGTCGCCCTAGCGGGGAGGCCGGGGAGCTGGTTTTT.